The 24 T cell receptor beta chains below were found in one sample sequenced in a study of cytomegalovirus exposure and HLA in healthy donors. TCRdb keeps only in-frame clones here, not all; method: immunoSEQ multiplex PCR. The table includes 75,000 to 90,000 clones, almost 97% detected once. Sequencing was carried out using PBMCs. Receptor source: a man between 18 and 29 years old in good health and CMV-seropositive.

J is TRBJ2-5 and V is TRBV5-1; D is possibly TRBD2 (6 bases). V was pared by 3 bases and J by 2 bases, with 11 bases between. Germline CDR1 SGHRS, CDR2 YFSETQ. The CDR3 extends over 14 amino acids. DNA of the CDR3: TGCGCCAGCAGCTCCTCGCGGGGACAAGAGACCCAGTACTTC. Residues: CASSSSRGQETQYF.

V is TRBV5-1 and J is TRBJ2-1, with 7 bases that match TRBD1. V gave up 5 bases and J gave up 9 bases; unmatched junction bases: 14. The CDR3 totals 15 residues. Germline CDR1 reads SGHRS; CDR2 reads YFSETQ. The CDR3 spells CASSGRRDSFSEQFF. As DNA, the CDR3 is TGCGCCAGCAGTGGCCGCCGGGACAGTTTTTCTGAGCAGTTCTTC. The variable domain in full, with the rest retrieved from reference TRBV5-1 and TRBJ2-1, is KAGVTQTPRYLIKTRGQQVTLSCSPISGHRSVSWYQQTPGQGLQFLFEYFSETQRNKGNFPGRFSGRQFSNSRSEMNVSTLELGDSALYLCASSGRRDSFSEQFFGPGTRLTVL.

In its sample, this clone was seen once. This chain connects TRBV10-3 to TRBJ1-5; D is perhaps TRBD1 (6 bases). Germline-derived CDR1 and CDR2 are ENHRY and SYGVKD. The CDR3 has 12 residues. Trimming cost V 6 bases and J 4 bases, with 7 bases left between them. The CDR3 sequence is CAIRDSNQPQHF. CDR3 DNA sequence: TGTGCCATCAGGGACAGTAATCAGCCCCAGCATTTT.

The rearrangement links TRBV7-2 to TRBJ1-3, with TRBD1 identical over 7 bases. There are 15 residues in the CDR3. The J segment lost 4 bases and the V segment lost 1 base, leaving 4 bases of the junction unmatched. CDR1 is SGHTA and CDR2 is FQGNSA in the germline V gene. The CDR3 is CASSLVQGTGNTIYF. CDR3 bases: TGTGCCAGCAGCTTAGTACAGGGGACGGGAAACACCATATATTTT.

CDR3 sequence: CASRGDIAGGDSGELFF. The CDR3 DNA follows: TGTGCCAGCCGAGGGGATATAGCGGGAGGGGATTCCGGGGAGCTGTTTTTT. The chain employs TRBV7-3 and TRBJ2-2; 11 nucleotides line up with TRBD2. Germline V gene sequence: CDR1 SGHTA, CDR2 FQGTGA. The CDR3 runs to 17 residues. The ends lost 8 bases at V and 6 bases at J; junction bases unmatched: 14.

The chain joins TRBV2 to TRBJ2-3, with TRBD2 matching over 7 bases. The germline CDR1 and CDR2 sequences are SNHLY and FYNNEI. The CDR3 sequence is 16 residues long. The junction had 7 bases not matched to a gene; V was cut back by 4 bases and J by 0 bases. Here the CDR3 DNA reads TGTGCCAGCAGTGGAGGGACTATCTCTAGCACAGATACGCAGTATTTT. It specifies CASSGGTISSTDTQYF.

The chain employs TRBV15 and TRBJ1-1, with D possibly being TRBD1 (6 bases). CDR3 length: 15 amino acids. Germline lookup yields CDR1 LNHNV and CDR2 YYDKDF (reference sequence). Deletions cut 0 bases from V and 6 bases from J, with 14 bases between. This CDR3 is CATSRDEGGASEAFF. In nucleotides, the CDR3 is TGTGCCACCAGCAGAGATGAGGGGGGGGCTTCTGAAGCTTTCTTT. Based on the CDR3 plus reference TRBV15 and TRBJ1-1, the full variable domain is DAMVIQNPRYQVTQFGKPVTLSCSQTLNHNVMYWYQQKSSQAPKLLFHYYDKDFNNEADTPDNFQSRRPNTSFCFLDIRSPGLGDTAMYLCATSRDEGGASEAFFGQGTRLTVV.

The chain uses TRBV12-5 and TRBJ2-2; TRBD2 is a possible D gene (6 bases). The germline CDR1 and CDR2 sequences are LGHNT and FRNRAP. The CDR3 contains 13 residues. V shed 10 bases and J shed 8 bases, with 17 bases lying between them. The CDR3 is CATAGFGEGELFF. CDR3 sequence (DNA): TGTGCTACCGCGGGATTTGGGGAAGGGGAGCTGTTTTTT. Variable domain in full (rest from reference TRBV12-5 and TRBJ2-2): DARVTQTPRHKVTEMGQEVTMRCQPILGHNTVFWYRQTMMQGLELLAYFRNRAPLDDSGMPKDRFSAEMPDATLATLKIQPSEPRDSAVYFCATAGFGEGELFFGEGSRLTVL.

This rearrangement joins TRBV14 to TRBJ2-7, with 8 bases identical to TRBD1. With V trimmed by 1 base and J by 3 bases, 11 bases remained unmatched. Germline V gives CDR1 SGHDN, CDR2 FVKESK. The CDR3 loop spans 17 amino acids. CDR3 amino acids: CASSQACRTGSFYEQYF. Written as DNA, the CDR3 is TGTGCCAGCAGCCAAGCCTGCAGGACAGGGTCTTTCTACGAGCAGTACTTC.

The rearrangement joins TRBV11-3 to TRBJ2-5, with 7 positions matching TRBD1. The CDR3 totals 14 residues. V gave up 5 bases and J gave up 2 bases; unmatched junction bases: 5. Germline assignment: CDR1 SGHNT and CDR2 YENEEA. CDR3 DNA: TGTGCCAGCAGCGCCCACAGGGGACAAGAGACCCAGTACTTC. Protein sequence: CASSAHRGQETQYF.

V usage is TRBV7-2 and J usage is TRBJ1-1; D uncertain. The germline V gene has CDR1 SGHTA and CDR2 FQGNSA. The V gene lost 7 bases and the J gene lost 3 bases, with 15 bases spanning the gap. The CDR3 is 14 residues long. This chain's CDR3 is CASTPLFPHTEAFF. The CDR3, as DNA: TGTGCCAGCACCCCCCTCTTCCCCCACACTGAAGCTTTCTTT. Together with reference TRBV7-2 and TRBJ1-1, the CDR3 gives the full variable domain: GAGVSQSPSNKVTEKGKDVELRCDPISGHTALYWYRQSLGQGLEFLIYFQGNSAPDKSGLPSDRFSAERTGGSVSTLTIQRTQQEDSAVYLCASTPLFPHTEAFFGQGTRLTVV.

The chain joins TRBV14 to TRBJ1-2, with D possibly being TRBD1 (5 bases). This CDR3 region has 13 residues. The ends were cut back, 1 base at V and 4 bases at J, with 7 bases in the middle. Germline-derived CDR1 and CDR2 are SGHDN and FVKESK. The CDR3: CASSQVGGYGYTF. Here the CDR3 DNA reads TGTGCCAGCAGCCAAGTGGGGGGCTATGGCTACACCTTC.

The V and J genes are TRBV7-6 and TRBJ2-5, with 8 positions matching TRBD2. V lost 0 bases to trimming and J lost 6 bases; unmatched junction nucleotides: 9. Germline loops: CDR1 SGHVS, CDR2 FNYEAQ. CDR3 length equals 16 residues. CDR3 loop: CASSLALASGWQTQYF. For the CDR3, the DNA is TGTGCCAGCAGCTTAGCGCTGGCTAGCGGGTGGCAGACCCAGTACTTC.

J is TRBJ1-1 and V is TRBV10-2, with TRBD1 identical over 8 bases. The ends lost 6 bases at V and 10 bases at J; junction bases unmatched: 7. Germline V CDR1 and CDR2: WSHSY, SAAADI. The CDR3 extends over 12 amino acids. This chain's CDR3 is CASRDGQGVAFF. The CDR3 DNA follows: TGCGCCAGCAGAGATGGACAGGGAGTAGCTTTCTTT.

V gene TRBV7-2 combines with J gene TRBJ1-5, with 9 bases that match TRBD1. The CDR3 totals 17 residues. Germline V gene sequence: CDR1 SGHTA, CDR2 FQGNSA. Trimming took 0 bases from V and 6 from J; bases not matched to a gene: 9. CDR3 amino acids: CASSLATGTGIGQPQHF. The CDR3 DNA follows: TGTGCCAGCAGCTTAGCGACCGGGACAGGGATCGGTCAGCCCCAGCATTTT.

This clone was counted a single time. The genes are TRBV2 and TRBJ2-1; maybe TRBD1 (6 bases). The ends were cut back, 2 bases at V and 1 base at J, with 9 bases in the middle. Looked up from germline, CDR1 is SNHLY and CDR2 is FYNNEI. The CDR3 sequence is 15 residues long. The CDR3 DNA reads TGTGCCAGCAGTGAACAGGGGTCGTCCTACAATGAGCAGTTCTTC. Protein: CASSEQGSSYNEQFF.

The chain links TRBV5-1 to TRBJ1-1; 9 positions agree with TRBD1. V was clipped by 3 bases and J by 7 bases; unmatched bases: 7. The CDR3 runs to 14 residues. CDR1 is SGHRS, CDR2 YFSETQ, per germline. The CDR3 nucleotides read TGCGCCAGCAGCTCCGGGACAGGGCAAAATGAAGCTTTCTTT. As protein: CASSSGTGQNEAFF.

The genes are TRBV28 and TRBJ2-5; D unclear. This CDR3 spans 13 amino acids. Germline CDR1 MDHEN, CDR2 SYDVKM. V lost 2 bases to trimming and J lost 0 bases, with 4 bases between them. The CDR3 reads CASSLTDQETQYF. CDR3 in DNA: TGTGCCAGCAGTTTAACAGACCAAGAGACCCAGTACTTC.

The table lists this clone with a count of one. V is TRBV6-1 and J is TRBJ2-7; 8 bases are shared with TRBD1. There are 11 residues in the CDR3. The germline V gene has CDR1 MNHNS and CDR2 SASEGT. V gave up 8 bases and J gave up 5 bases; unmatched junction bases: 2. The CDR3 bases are TGTGCCAGCTGGACAGGGAACGAGCAGTACTTC. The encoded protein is CASWTGNEQYF.

CDR3: CASSGPGLAGLETQYF. As DNA, the CDR3 is TGTGCCAGCAGCGGTCCGGGACTAGCGGGACTAGAGACCCAGTACTTC. The rearrangement joins TRBV7-9 to TRBJ2-5; 13 positions match TRBD2. Germline loops: CDR1 SEHNR, CDR2 FQNEAQ (reference sequence). Trimming took 5 bases from V and 4 from J; bases not matched to a gene: 7. The CDR3 runs to 16 residues.

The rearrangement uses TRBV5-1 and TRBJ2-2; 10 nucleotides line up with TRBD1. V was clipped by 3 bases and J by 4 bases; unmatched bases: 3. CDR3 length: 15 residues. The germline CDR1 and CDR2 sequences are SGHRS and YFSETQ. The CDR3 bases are TGCGCCAGCAGCTCCGGGACAGGGGTCACCGGGGAGCTGTTTTTT. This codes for CASSSGTGVTGELFF.

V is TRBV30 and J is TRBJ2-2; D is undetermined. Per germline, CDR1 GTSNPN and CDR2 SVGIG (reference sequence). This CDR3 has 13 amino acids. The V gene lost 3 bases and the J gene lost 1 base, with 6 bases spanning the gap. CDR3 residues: CAWSHRNTGELFF. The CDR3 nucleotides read TGTGCCTGGAGCCACAGGAACACCGGGGAGCTGTTTTTT.

CDR3: CAISEVREAGELFF. DNA of the CDR3: TGTGCCATCAGTGAGGTTAGGGAGGCCGGGGAGCTGTTTTTT. The chain employs TRBV10-3 and TRBJ2-2; D is perhaps TRBD2 (6 bases). This CDR3 has 14 amino acids. Germline loops: CDR1 ENHRY, CDR2 SYGVKD. Trimming took off 2 bases at V and 6 bases at J, with 10 bases between the two ends.

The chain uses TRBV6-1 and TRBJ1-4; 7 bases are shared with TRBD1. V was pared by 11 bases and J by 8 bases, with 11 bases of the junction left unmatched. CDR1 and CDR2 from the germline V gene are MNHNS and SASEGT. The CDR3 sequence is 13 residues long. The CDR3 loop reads CAHAPGGREKLFF. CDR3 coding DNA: TGTGCCCACGCCCCAGGGGGGAGGGAAAAACTGTTTTTT.